Shown below are 12 T cell receptor beta chains from a single sample sequenced in a study of T-cell reconstitution after alpha-beta-depleted transplantation in children. The TCRbeta library was prepared with unique molecular identifiers. A single record per CDR3 protein comes from TCRdb applying MiXCR to the PCR reads. The repertoire has 750,000 to 950,000 distinct CDR3 sequences, approximately 15% of them found once; the top ten carry about 5%. Sequenced material: PBMCs, mostly from graft donor cells, taken 360 days after TCRalphabeta/CD19-depleted stem cell transplant. These TCRs come from a male patient aged 10 to 17 who had a stem cell transplant for acute lymphoblastic leukemia, so the T cells may come from the graft donor.

The chain is built from TRBV5-1 and TRBJ2-2; a weak D match, TRBD2 (5 bases). Germline V gives CDR1 SGHRS, CDR2 YFSETQ. Trimming took off 1 base at V and 7 bases at J, with 14 bases between the two ends. The CDR3 contains 15 residues. In DNA, the CDR3 is TGCGCCAGCAGCTTGCAACTAGAGATAGACGGGGAGCTGTTTTTT. Translated: CASSLQLEIDGELFF.

This chain connects TRBV7-9 to TRBJ2-3; 7 nucleotides match TRBD2. V dropped 1 base and J dropped 0; count of bases not matched to a gene: 4. Germline-derived CDR1 and CDR2 are SEHNR and FQNEAQ (reference sequence). The CDR3 contains 16 residues. The CDR3 sequence is CASSLVLAASTDTQYF. CDR3 coding DNA: TGTGCCAGCAGCTTAGTGCTAGCGGCAAGCACAGATACGCAGTATTTT.

This clonotype appeared a few times. V gene TRBV7-6 combines with J gene TRBJ1-6; 11 bases agree with TRBD1. CDR3 size: 17 residues. Germline V gene data show CDR1 as SGHVS and CDR2 as FNYEAQ. J was trimmed by 7 bases and V by 0 bases; bases with no gene match: 5. The CDR3 region has the DNA TGTGCCAGCAGCTTAGCGGGGACAGGGGGACGAAATTCACCCCTCCACTTT. Its translation is CASSLAGTGGRNSPLHF.

In this sample, this clonotype turned up many times. The chain combines TRBV5-1 with TRBJ2-1; TRBD1 matches 7 bases. The V gene's germline CDR1 is SGHRS and CDR2 YFSETQ. The CDR3 runs 14 residues. V dropped 5 bases and J dropped 12; count of bases not matched to a gene: 14. The CDR3 DNA reads as TGCGCCAGCAGGCGAGACAGGGATCTTTCTGGGCAGTTCTTC. Translated, it gives CASRRDRDLSGQFF.

This clonotype appeared once. The chain combines TRBV4-2 with TRBJ2-7, with 8 bases that match TRBD2. CDR1 LGHNA and CDR2 YNFKEQ come from the germline V gene. Germline trimming cut 4 bases from V and 4 bases from J; bases unmatched to any gene: 9. This CDR3 is 15 amino acids long. The CDR3 loop reads CASSPTTSARYEQYF. For the CDR3, the DNA is TGTGCCAGCAGCCCCACGACTAGCGCGAGGTACGAGCAGTACTTC.

The genes are TRBV6-2 or TRBV6-3 and TRBJ2-7; D not certain. Trimming took off 2 bases at V and 0 bases at J, with 8 bases between the two ends. CDR3 length: 14 residues. The germline V gene has CDR1 MNHEY and CDR2 SVGEGT. Written as DNA, the CDR3 is TGTGCCAGCAGTTACAAAAGGGTCTCCTACGAGCAGTACTTC. Residues: CASSYKRVSYEQYF.

In its sample, this clonotype was seen a few times. The chain employs TRBV27 and TRBJ1-6; maybe TRBD1 (5 bases). Looked up from germline, CDR1 is MNHEY and CDR2 is SMNVEV (reference sequence). The CDR3 is made up of 15 amino acids. The germline V and J ends were trimmed by 6 bases and 8 bases, with 17 bases remaining between them. In nucleotides, the CDR3 is TGTGCCAGCAGGGGGCAGGGTCGGTGGGATTCACCCCTCCACTTT. Amino acids: CASRGQGRWDSPLHF.

This chain joins TRBV21-1 and TRBJ2-3. TRBV21-1 is an annotated pseudogene. The CDR3 extends over 15 amino acids. This CDR3 reads CASSKAKFRTDTQYF. The DNA of the CDR3 is TGTGCCAGCAGCAAAGCGAAATTCCGCACAGATACGCAGTATTTT.

The chain is built from TRBV20-1 and TRBJ1-5; 7 bases align to TRBD1. The CDR3 sequence is 14 residues long. The germline V gene encodes CDR1 DFQATT and CDR2 SNEGSKA (reference sequence). Trimming at V came to 2 bases and at J to 6 bases, leaving 7 bases not matched to a gene. Here the CDR3 reads CSARSDRAGQPQHF. The CDR3 DNA reads as TGCAGTGCTAGAAGCGACAGGGCCGGTCAGCCCCAGCATTTT.

This clonotype occurred many times. The chain recombines TRBV6-5 with TRBJ1-1; D is undetermined. Trimming pared 3 bases from V and 2 bases from J, leaving 10 bases between. CDR3 size: 14 residues. Germline V gene data show CDR1 as MNHEY and CDR2 as SVGAGI. The chain's CDR3 is CASSYGGPNTEAFF. The CDR3 DNA reads TGTGCCAGCAGTTATGGAGGACCCAACACTGAAGCTTTCTTT.

The genes are TRBV10-3 and TRBJ2-1, with 11 bases lining up with TRBD2. CDR3 length: 14 amino acids. After removal of 6 bases from V and 9 bases from J, the junction contained 7 bases not matched to a gene. Germline CDR1 and CDR2: ENHRY and SYGVKD. This CDR3 is CAIRVLAGVGEQFF. The CDR3 DNA follows: TGTGCCATCAGGGTACTAGCGGGAGTCGGTGAGCAGTTCTTC.

This clonotype appeared a single time. The rearrangement uses TRBV18 and TRBJ2-3; unclear D gene. Trimming took 8 bases from V and 6 from J, leaving 18 bases between them. This CDR3 is 14 amino acids long. Germline V CDR1 and CDR2: KGHSH, LQKENI. DNA of the CDR3: TGTGCCAGCCGGCTCAATCCCACCTGGGATACGCAGTATTTT. It translates to CASRLNPTWDTQYF.